These 16 T cell receptor beta chains share one sample of origin, sequenced in a study of T cell responses to AZD1222 COVID-19 vaccine. Profiled with immunoSEQ multiplex PCR; TCRdb holds only in-frame clones, not every one. This sample carries about 150,000 clones, roughly 90% of them seen once, and the ten largest clones take more than 0.9%. The source material was peripheral blood, sampled 28 days after the second AZD1222 dose. The receptors were sampled from an adult who received the AZD1222 COVID-19 vaccine.

The chain joins TRBV27 to TRBJ1-6, with D unresolved. Between the trimmed V and J ends, which lost 8 bases and 10 bases, there was a span of 21 bases. Germline assignment: CDR1 MNHEY and CDR2 SMNVEV (reference sequence). The CDR3 contains 15 residues. The CDR3 coding sequence is TGTGCCAGCCGGCCGAGGACCCGGGAATACTCACCCCTCCACTTT. Protein product: CASRPRTREYSPLHF.

This CDR3 reads CASSKGLAGLSYEQYF. For the CDR3, the DNA is TGTGCCAGCAGCAAGGGACTAGCGGGACTCTCCTACGAGCAGTACTTC. The rearrangement uses TRBV7-9 and TRBJ2-7; 13 positions agree with TRBD2. Germline CDR1 and CDR2: SEHNR and FQNEAQ (reference sequence). The CDR3 runs 16 residues. The V and J ends lost 5 bases and 0 bases, in that order; junction bases with no gene match: 4.

The chain combines TRBV2 with TRBJ1-1; 9 nucleotides agree with TRBD1. The germline V gene encodes CDR1 SNHLY and CDR2 FYNNEI. With 2 bases clipped from V and 4 bases from J, the junction kept 11 bases outside the gene matches. The CDR3 runs to 17 residues. CDR3 amino acids: CASSEKVQGAPSTEAFF. The CDR3 coding sequence is TGTGCCAGCAGTGAAAAGGTACAGGGGGCGCCCAGCACTGAAGCTTTCTTT.

The V gene is TRBV15, the J gene TRBJ1-5; D unresolved. V was shortened by 1 base and J by 0 bases, with 7 bases between the two germline ends. This CDR3 spans 15 amino acids. The germline gives CDR1 LNHNV, CDR2 YYDKDF (reference sequence). The CDR3 protein is CATSRVGNSNQPQHF. For the CDR3, the DNA is TGTGCCACCAGCAGAGTAGGGAATAGCAATCAGCCCCAGCATTTT.

This rearrangement joins TRBV15 to TRBJ1-1; D unresolved. Germline V lookup: CDR1 LNHNV, CDR2 YYDKDF (reference sequence). The CDR3 spans 11 residues. Trimming stripped 6 bases from V and 1 base from J, with 3 bases between. CDR3: CATRENTEAFF. The CDR3 DNA is TGTGCCACCAGAGAGAACACTGAAGCTTTCTTT.

This clone was found once. V gene TRBV18 combines with J gene TRBJ2-3; D assignment may be TRBD1 or TRBD2 (5 bases each). Per the germline V gene, CDR1 is KGHSH and CDR2 is LQKENI. With 6 bases removed from V and 4 bases from J, the gap between germline ends came to 23 bases. CDR3 length equals 17 residues. CDR3 loop: CASSTPTPGPGSDTQYF. The CDR3 bases are TGTGCCAGCTCCACCCCCACCCCGGGACCGGGGTCAGATACGCAGTATTTT.

This chain links TRBV10-1 with TRBJ1-1; no firm D call. CDR3 length: 13 amino acids. Germline V gene lookup returns CDR1 WNHNN and CDR2 SYGVQD (reference sequence). Trimming pared 5 bases from V and 0 bases from J, leaving 7 bases between. CDR3 region: CASSRVLNTEAFF. Here the CDR3 DNA reads TGCGCCAGCAGTCGCGTCTTGAACACTGAAGCTTTCTTT.

The rearrangement joins TRBV6-5 to TRBJ1-2; a weak D match, TRBD1 (6 bases). Germline assignment: CDR1 MNHEY and CDR2 SVGAGI. This CDR3 has 15 amino acids. Between the trimmed V and J ends, which lost 0 bases and 2 bases, there was a span of 10 bases. The CDR3 loop reads CASSYSQGTNYGYTF. The CDR3 region has the DNA TGTGCCAGCAGTTACTCACAGGGAACAAACTATGGCTACACCTTC.

This chain joins TRBV5-8 and TRBJ1-1, with 7 positions matching TRBD1. J lost 0 bases, V lost 3 bases, and 5 bases had no gene match. CDR3 length: 15 amino acids. CDR1 is SGHTS, CDR2 YDEGEE, per germline. CDR3 sequence (DNA): TGTGCCAGCAGCTCCGGACAGGACCTGAACACTGAAGCTTTCTTT. This gives the protein CASSSGQDLNTEAFF.

The rearrangement links TRBV24-1 to TRBJ2-3; tentatively, D is TRBD1 or TRBD2 (5 bases each). Germline V gene lookup returns CDR1 KGHDR and CDR2 SFDVKD. The CDR3 runs to 14 residues. V lost 1 base, J lost 4 bases, and 8 bases lay in between. Written as DNA, the CDR3 is TGTGCCACCAGTGATTTCCGGGGCTCAGATACGCAGTATTTT. Encoded protein: CATSDFRGSDTQYF.

The table lists this clone with a few counts. This rearrangement joins TRBV7-4 to TRBJ1-1; 7 bases align to TRBD1. Germline assignment: CDR1 SGHVT and CDR2 SQSDAQ. The CDR3 consists of 15 residues. V dropped 0 bases and J dropped 0; count of bases not matched to a gene: 1. CDR3 coding DNA: TGTGCCAGCAGCTTAGCGGGACAGTTGAACACTGAAGCTTTCTTT. Translation gives CASSLAGQLNTEAFF.

This clone appeared a few times. The chain links TRBV4-3 to TRBJ2-5; 8 positions agree with TRBD2. CDR1 and CDR2 (germline): LGHNA, YSLEER. Trimming removed 0 bases from V and 5 bases from J; junction bases left unmatched: 8. The CDR3 length is 16 residues. The CDR3: CASSQDWTGGRETQYF. The CDR3 region has the DNA TGCGCCAGCAGCCAAGATTGGACGGGGGGGCGGGAGACCCAGTACTTC.

This chain links TRBV20-1 with TRBJ1-1; 7 nucleotides agree with TRBD1. Trimming removed 3 bases from V and 11 bases from J; junction bases left unmatched: 9. This CDR3 has 12 residues. Germline V CDR1 and CDR2: DFQATT, SNEGSKA (reference sequence). The chain's CDR3 is CSASGGEGAAFF. As DNA, the CDR3 is TGCAGTGCTAGTGGAGGGGAGGGGGCGGCTTTCTTT.

The CDR3 sequence: CASTLIGGSEAFF. The CDR3 region has the DNA TGTGCCAGCACCCTCATCGGGGGGTCTGAAGCTTTCTTT. The gene calls are TRBV11-2 and TRBJ1-1, with D possibly matching TRBD1 (5 bases). The germline CDR1 and CDR2 sequences are SGHAT and FQNNGV. This CDR3 is built from 13 residues. V was pared by 7 bases and J by 6 bases, with 15 bases between.

J is TRBJ2-2 and V is TRBV18; D might be TRBD1 or TRBD2, each matching 5 bases. The germline V gene encodes CDR1 KGHSH and CDR2 LQKENI. This CDR3 has 21 residues. The V gene lost 1 base and the J gene lost 0 bases, with 24 bases spanning the gap. CDR3 bases: TGTGCCAGCTCACCACAGATCTTTTTCGGGGACGGTTTCGCGAACACCGGGGAGCTGTTTTTT. Translated, it gives CASSPQIFFGDGFANTGELFF.

The chain combines TRBV28 with TRBJ2-6; D is unresolved. The length of the CDR3 is 16 residues. The ends were cut back, 6 bases at V and 2 bases at J, with 14 bases in the middle. The V gene's germline CDR1 is MDHEN and CDR2 SYDVKM. In DNA form, the CDR3 reads TGTGCCAGCAGACCAATGTCGGCGCCTGGGGCCAACGTCCTGACTTTC. Protein sequence: CASRPMSAPGANVLTF.